The 15 T cell receptor beta chains listed next were all sequenced from one sample in a study of blood T cell repertoires in COVID-19. Here immunoSEQ multiplex PCR was the method, and the copy in TCRdb shows in-frame clones only, minus some. This table has under 300,000 clones, around 83% appearing once. The material sequenced was peripheral blood. These receptors originate from a man aged 35-49 years who had recovered from COVID-19.

The chain links TRBV7-2 to TRBJ2-2; 9 bases map to TRBD2. The CDR3 extends over 19 amino acids. Germline V gene lookup returns CDR1 SGHTA and CDR2 FQGNSA. V dropped 1 base and J dropped 2; count of bases not matched to a gene: 11. This CDR3 is CASSLVGVAGVLNTGELFF. CDR3 bases: TGTGCCAGCAGCTTAGTAGGTGTAGCGGGAGTCCTAAACACCGGGGAGCTGTTTTTT.

The chain recombines TRBV7-6 with TRBJ2-5, with a tentative D call TRBD2 (7 bases). Trimming shortened V by 2 bases and J by 1 base, and 11 bases separated the two germline ends. CDR3 length: 15 residues. Germline V gene sequence: CDR1 SGHVS, CDR2 FNYEAQ. CDR3 bases: TGTGCCAGCAGCTTAATGGGAGGGGGCCAAGAGACCCAGTACTTC. Its translation is CASSLMGGGQETQYF.

The J gene is TRBJ2-7, the V gene TRBV20-1; 9 bases line up with TRBD2. This CDR3 region has 15 residues. CDR1 and CDR2 from the germline V gene are DFQATT and SNEGSKA (reference sequence). V gave up 3 bases and J gave up 6 bases; unmatched junction bases: 12. The DNA for the CDR3 is TGCAGTGCTAGTAAGTTAGCGGGAGATCTGTCCGAGCAGTACTTC. This sequence encodes CSASKLAGDLSEQYF.

The CDR3 loop reads CASSLGAGGTDTQYF. As DNA, the CDR3 is TGTGCCAGCAGCTTAGGAGCGGGGGGGACAGATACGCAGTATTTT. The chain recombines TRBV7-9 with TRBJ2-3, with 10 bases matching TRBD2. CDR3 length: 15 residues. J lost 3 bases, V lost 1 base, and 1 base had no gene match. CDR1 is SEHNR, CDR2 FQNEAQ, per germline (reference sequence).

V gene TRBV28 combines with J gene TRBJ1-6; D call uncertain. The CDR3 runs 13 residues. Trimming removed 5 bases at V and 8 bases at J, with 10 bases between. The germline V gene encodes CDR1 MDHEN and CDR2 SYDVKM. CDR3 coding DNA: TGTGCCAGCAGTGCCAGGACTGATTCACCCCTCCACTTT. Translation gives CASSARTDSPLHF.

This chain joins TRBV5-1 and TRBJ1-2; weak D call: TRBD1 (6 bases). This CDR3 is 15 amino acids long. Germline V lookup: CDR1 SGHRS, CDR2 YFSETQ. V lost 4 bases, J lost 7 bases, and 20 bases lay in between. CDR3 nucleotides: TGCGCCAGCAGCCTGTCCGGGACATTTGGTTCTGGCTACACCTTC. Protein product: CASSLSGTFGSGYTF.

The rearrangement uses TRBV5-1 and TRBJ1-2, with TRBD1 identical over 7 bases. In germline, CDR1 is SGHRS, CDR2 YFSETQ. With V trimmed by 1 base and J by 14 bases, 17 bases remained unmatched. The CDR3 loop spans 15 amino acids. The CDR3 spells CASSLFDRVTDGGTF. The CDR3 nucleotides are TGCGCCAGCAGCTTGTTTGACAGGGTCACGGACGGCGGAACCTTC.

This clone has a single count. J is TRBJ1-1 and V is TRBV27; D not certain. CDR1 is MNHEY and CDR2 is SMNVEV in the germline V gene (reference sequence). Trimming shortened V by 2 bases and J by 1 base, and 8 bases separated the two germline ends. This CDR3 is 14 amino acids long. The chain's CDR3 is CASSLRHPNTEAFF. The CDR3 DNA reads TGTGCCAGCAGTTTAAGACACCCGAACACTGAAGCTTTCTTT.

For this clone: Within the sample, other DNA sequences also encode this same CDR3. The chain uses TRBV7-6 and TRBJ2-1; TRBD2 aligns across 9 bases. This CDR3 is 15 amino acids long. The germline CDR1 and CDR2 sequences are SGHVS and FNYEAQ. J gave up 9 bases and V 1 base, and 7 bases lay outside the gene matches. Written as DNA, the CDR3 is TGTGCCAGCAGCTTAGTGGCGGGAGGGCCCGGTGAGCAGTTCTTC. Translating it yields CASSLVAGGPGEQFF. Full variable domain (remainder filled in from reference TRBV7-6 and TRBJ2-1): GAGVSQSPRYKVTKRGQDVALRCDPISGHVSLYWYRQALGQGPEFLTYFNYEAQQDKSGLPNDRFSAERPEGSISTLTIQRTEQRDSAMYRCASSLVAGGPGEQFFGPGTRLTVL.

This rearrangement joins TRBV4-3 to TRBJ1-5, with 10 bases lining up with TRBD1. The CDR3 runs to 15 residues. Germline-derived CDR1 and CDR2 are LGHNA and YSLEER. The V segment lost 0 bases and the J segment 7 bases; nucleotides outside the gene matches: 3. CDR3 sequence: CASSQDWDRGQPQHF. The CDR3 region has the DNA TGCGCCAGCAGCCAAGATTGGGACAGGGGCCAGCCCCAGCATTTT.

The chain uses TRBV9 and TRBJ1-1; no clear D. There are 15 residues in the CDR3. CDR1 is SGDLS and CDR2 is YYNGEE in the germline V gene. Trimming pared 4 bases from V and 3 bases from J, leaving 16 bases between. The CDR3 region has the DNA TGTGCCAGCAGCTCAGAGGTTCGGTCAGACACTGAAGCTTTCTTT. Encoded protein: CASSSEVRSDTEAFF.

J is TRBJ1-5 and V is TRBV6-5; no reliable D call. The CDR3 totals 15 residues. V lost 10 bases and J lost 4, with 20 bases in between. Germline values: CDR1 MNHEY, CDR2 SVGAGI. The DNA for the CDR3 is TGTGCCATTCTGCCACCGGGAGGGCTAAATCAGCCCCAGCATTTT. This sequence encodes CAILPPGGLNQPQHF.

V gene TRBV6-1 combines with J gene TRBJ1-2; D is unclear. V was clipped by 0 bases and J by 5 bases, with 7 bases between them. This CDR3 is built from 13 residues. Germline CDR1 MNHNS, CDR2 SASEGT. The CDR3: CASSEAPVYGYTF. In DNA, the CDR3 is TGTGCCAGCAGTGAAGCGCCGGTTTATGGCTACACCTTC.

The chain links TRBV5-3 to TRBJ1-5; D uncertain. TRBV5-3 is marked as an open reading frame, function uncertain. The CDR3 is made up of 10 amino acids. Trimming stripped 9 bases from V and 3 bases from J, with 4 bases between. The chain's CDR3 is CAINNQPQHF. CDR3 sequence (DNA): TGTGCCATAAACAATCAGCCCCAGCATTTT.

The chain employs TRBV7-8 and TRBJ2-2, with 7 positions matching TRBD1. This CDR3 spans 16 amino acids. The V gene end was trimmed by 1 base and the J gene end by 1 base; junction bases not matched to a gene: 3. The germline gives CDR1 SGHVS, CDR2 FQNEAQ. In nucleotides, the CDR3 is TGTGCCAGCAGCTTAGACAGGGGATGGAACACCGGGGAGCTGTTTTTT. Translating it yields CASSLDRGWNTGELFF.